These T cell receptor beta chains were read from a single sample in a study of regulatory T cells in long-lasting Graves disease. MiXCR was run by TCRdb on the multiplex PCR reads, yielding one entry per CDR3 protein. The table shows 550,000 to 700,000 distinct CDR3 sequences, with about 16% occurring only once. This same sample was also taken into another study, of T cells in Graves' hyperthyroidism and ophthalmopathy.

The specimen comprised peripheral blood mononuclear cells (PBMCs), sampled at new diagnosis, from a patient treated with antithyroid drugs. These TCRs come from a man between 18 and 35 years old with Graves disease. The CDR3 runs from the conserved cysteine through the conserved F or W. The D gene is left open where the match is weak. Clone size appears in some rows only: once, few, many, or a class for an expanded clone.

d_gene: .
j_gene: TRBJ1-2
abundance: few
v_gene: TRBV14
len: 13
CDR3aa: CASSPRSAYGYTF
CDR3nt: TGTGCCAGCAGCCCGAGAAGTGCCTATGGCTACACCTTC

d_gene: TRBD2
j_gene: TRBJ2-7
abundance: few
v_gene: TRBV30
len: 13
CDR3aa: CAWRGRAEVEQYF
CDR3nt: TGTGCCTGGAGGGGGAGGGCCGAGGTCGAGCAGTACTTC

d_gene: TRBD1
j_gene: TRBJ2-5
abundance: many
v_gene: TRBV30
len: 15
CDR3aa: CAWSVSGTGVSSQYF
CDR3nt: TGTGCCTGGAGTGTTAGTGGGACAGGGGTCTCGTCCCAGTACTTC

d_gene: TRBD1
j_gene: TRBJ2-5
abundance: many
v_gene: TRBV18
len: 14
CDR3aa: CASSGTGGQETQYF
CDR3nt: TGTGCCAGCTCCGGGACAGGGGGTCAAGAGACCCAGTACTTC

d_gene: .
j_gene: TRBJ2-3
abundance: many
v_gene: TRBV20-1
len: 14
CDR3aa: CSASPSDGTDTQYF
CDR3nt: TGCAGTGCTAGCCCCTCGGACGGCACAGATACGCAGTATTTT

d_gene: .
j_gene: TRBJ2-3
abundance: many
v_gene: TRBV12-3/TRBV12-4
len: 13
CDR3aa: CASRPKGGDTQYF
CDR3nt: TGTGCCAGCAGGCCTAAGGGCGGAGATACGCAGTATTTT

d_gene: .
j_gene: TRBJ2-1
abundance: many
v_gene: TRBV6-2/TRBV6-3
len: 13
CDR3aa: CASSSYSHNEQFF
CDR3nt: TGTGCCAGCAGTTCCTACTCTCACAATGAGCAGTTCTTC

d_gene: TRBD2
j_gene: TRBJ2-2
abundance: .
v_gene: TRBV10-3
len: 16
CDR3aa: CAISGSGLAGAGELFF
CDR3nt: TGTGCCATCAGTGGGTCCGGACTAGCGGGAGCCGGGGAGCTGTTTTTT

d_gene: TRBD1
j_gene: TRBJ2-1
abundance: many
v_gene: TRBV5-1
len: 15
CDR3aa: CASSDRDSYYNEQFF
CDR3nt: TGCGCCAGCAGCGACCGGGACAGCTACTACAATGAGCAGTTCTTC

d_gene: TRBD1
j_gene: TRBJ2-3
abundance: many
v_gene: TRBV6-1
len: 14
CDR3aa: CASSGAGGADTQYF
CDR3nt: TGTGCCAGCAGTGGGGCAGGGGGTGCAGATACGCAGTATTTT

d_gene: .
j_gene: TRBJ1-2
abundance: .
v_gene: TRBV4-1
len: 15
CDR3aa: CASSQTTQENYGYTF
CDR3nt: TGCGCCAGCAGCCAGACAACCCAGGAGAACTATGGCTACACCTTC

d_gene: TRBD1
j_gene: TRBJ2-5
abundance: many
v_gene: TRBV6-2/TRBV6-3
len: 16
CDR3aa: CASSYLKGQGKETQYF
CDR3nt: TGTGCCAGCAGTTACTTAAAGGGACAGGGAAAGGAGACCCAGTACTTC

d_gene: .
j_gene: TRBJ2-3
abundance: many
v_gene: TRBV20-1
len: 13
CDR3aa: CSAPSASADTQYF
CDR3nt: TGCAGTGCACCTAGCGCGAGTGCAGATACGCAGTATTTT

d_gene: TRBD1
j_gene: TRBJ2-5
abundance: many
v_gene: TRBV7-9
len: 14
CDR3aa: CASSLQGDQETQYF
CDR3nt: TGTGCCAGCAGCTTACAGGGGGACCAAGAGACCCAGTACTTC

d_gene: TRBD1
j_gene: TRBJ1-5
abundance: few
v_gene: TRBV29-1
len: 14
CDR3aa: CSVAKGQGDQPQHF
CDR3nt: TGCAGCGTAGCTAAAGGACAGGGGGATCAGCCCCAGCATTTT

d_gene: TRBD2
j_gene: TRBJ2-3
abundance: .
v_gene: TRBV20-1
len: 16
CDR3aa: CSASGLAGDGRDTQYF
CDR3nt: TGCAGTGCTAGTGGGTTAGCGGGAGATGGTAGGGATACGCAGTATTTT

d_gene: .
j_gene: TRBJ1-1
abundance: .
v_gene: TRBV12-3/TRBV12-4
len: 15
CDR3aa: CASSSEVPVNTEAFF
CDR3nt: TGTGCCAGCAGTTCAGAGGTACCAGTCAACACTGAAGCTTTCTTT

d_gene: TRBD2
j_gene: TRBJ2-4
abundance: many
v_gene: TRBV28
len: 17
CDR3aa: CASSSNRASGRANIQYF
CDR3nt: TGTGCCAGCAGTTCCAATAGGGCTAGCGGGAGGGCCAACATTCAGTACTTC

d_gene: .
j_gene: TRBJ2-7
abundance: few
v_gene: TRBV20-1
len: 13
CDR3aa: CTPRRDTSYEQYF
CDR3nt: TGCACCCCCCGCCGGGACACGTCCTACGAGCAGTACTTC

d_gene: .
j_gene: TRBJ2-7
abundance: many
v_gene: TRBV27
len: 13
CDR3aa: CASTGDWDYEQYF
CDR3nt: TGTGCCAGCACAGGAGATTGGGACTACGAGCAGTACTTC

d_gene: .
j_gene: TRBJ2-1
abundance: few
v_gene: TRBV6-1
len: 16
CDR3aa: CASSPRLPLLSDEQFF
CDR3nt: TGTGCCAGCAGCCCGCGGTTACCCCTTCTGAGCGATGAGCAGTTCTTC

d_gene: TRBD2
j_gene: TRBJ2-3
abundance: many
v_gene: TRBV11-2
len: 16
CDR3aa: CASSLTSGSPTDTQYF
CDR3nt: TGTGCCAGCAGCTTGACTAGCGGGAGTCCGACAGATACGCAGTATTTT

d_gene: TRBD1
j_gene: TRBJ2-1
abundance: few
v_gene: TRBV6-7
len: 16
CDR3aa: CASSYFTGGSYNEQFF
CDR3nt: TGTGCCAGCAGTTACTTTACAGGGGGCTCCTACAATGAGCAGTTCTTC